The 28 T cell receptor beta chains below were found in one sample sequenced in a study of molecular identifiers for immune sequencing clone quantification. MiXCR, run by TCRdb on the PCR reads, gives a single entry per CDR3 protein. The profile shows some 580,000 distinct CDR3 sequences, less than 30% of them singletons. The source material was naive CD8+ T cells from blood, with Jurkat cell RNA spiked in. Subset defined: FACS-sorted CD8+CD4-CCR7+CD45RA+ naive T cells. The receptors stem from a human donor in good health. Some libraries in this study had Jurkat cell RNA spiked in.

On this clonotype: The CDR3 carries no conserved terminal phenylalanine or tryptophan, so it likely arises from a read error. The rearrangement uses TRBV23-1 and TRBJ1-3; no clear D. TRBV23-1 is placed among ORFs of uncertain function. V gave up 11 bases and J gave up 0 bases, with 5 bases separating them. The CDR3 is made up of 11 amino acids. The CDR3 reads CAVGSGNTIYL. In DNA, the CDR3 is TGCGCCGTCGGCTCTGGAAACACCATATATTTA.

Turning to this clonotype: This could be a read error, since a much larger clone is one nucleotide away. The chain links TRBV7-2 to TRBJ2-1; 9 positions match TRBD1. This CDR3 has 15 amino acids. The germline V gene has CDR1 SGHTA and CDR2 FQGNSA. The CDR3 region has the DNA TGTGCCAGCAGCCCCGGGACAGGGTCCTACGATGAGCAGTTCTTC. Protein: CASSPGTGSYDEQFF. The full variable domain, rest sourced from reference TRBV7-2 and TRBJ2-1, is GAGVSQSPSNKVTEKGKDVELRCDPISGHTALYWYRQSLGQGLEFLIYFQGNSAPDKSGLPSDRFSAERTGGSVSTLTIQRTQQEDSAVYLCASSPGTGSYDEQFFGPGTRLTVL.

The chain employs TRBV27 and TRBJ2-7; no clear D gene. Trimming shortened V by 9 bases and J by 0 bases, and 12 bases separated the two germline ends. Germline V lookup: CDR1 MNHEY, CDR2 SMNVEV (reference sequence). This CDR3 has 13 amino acids. The CDR3 DNA follows: TGTGCCAGTAAGGAGTTCCCCTCCTACGAGCAGTACTTC. It yields the protein CASKEFPSYEQYF.

This clonotype was seen a few times. This chain connects TRBV5-5 to TRBJ2-2; D might be TRBD2 (6 bases). Trimming pared 4 bases from V and 9 bases from J, leaving 19 bases between. This CDR3 is 15 amino acids long. CDR1 is SGHKS, CDR2 YYEKEE, per germline (reference sequence). As DNA, the CDR3 is TGTGCCAGCAGCGCTCGGGACTCACTTCCACGGGAGCTGTTTTTT. It specifies CASSARDSLPRELFF.

This clonotype was observed a handful of times. The chain is built from TRBV18 and TRBJ1-4; D may be TRBD1 (5 bases). Germline CDR1 and CDR2: KGHSH and LQKENI. Trimming removed 1 base at V and 6 bases at J, with 18 bases between. This CDR3 spans 17 amino acids. The CDR3 DNA reads as TGTGCCAGCTCACCACGTGTCCAACTCGAGGGGTATGAAAAACTGTTTTTT. Translating it yields CASSPRVQLEGYEKLFF.

Notes on this clonotype: Given a much more abundant clone one base away, this may be a read error. The V gene is TRBV28, the J gene TRBJ1-5; a possible D gene is TRBD1 (5 bases). This CDR3 is built from 16 residues. The germline V gene encodes CDR1 MDHEN and CDR2 SYDVKM. V was cut by 5 bases and J by 7 bases, with 21 bases left in between. CDR3 coding DNA: TGTGCCAGCAGTCCCCTAGAGACAGAGGTAAGGCAGCCCCAGCATTTT. This encodes CASSPLETEVRQPQHF.

The chain combines TRBV27 with TRBJ2-5; 9 nucleotides agree with TRBD2. The CDR3 totals 16 residues. The germline CDR1 and CDR2 sequences are MNHEY and SMNVEV (reference sequence). Germline trimming cut 3 bases from V and 3 bases from J; bases unmatched to any gene: 8. The CDR3 reads CASSFGLAGMEETQYF. DNA for the CDR3: TGTGCCAGCAGTTTTGGGCTAGCGGGGATGGAAGAGACCCAGTACTTC.

This clonotype was recorded many times. J is TRBJ1-5 and V is TRBV6-2 or TRBV6-3, with TRBD1 as a possible D gene (6 bases). The germline V gene has CDR1 MNHEY and CDR2 SVGEGT. This CDR3 comprises 15 residues. The ends were cut back, 6 bases at V and 0 bases at J, with 12 bases in the middle. The DNA for the CDR3 is TGTGCCAGCAGCCACGACAGGAATAGCAATCAGCCCCAGCATTTT. It is translated as CASSHDRNSNQPQHF.

The rearrangement joins TRBV30 to TRBJ1-5, with D possibly matching TRBD1 (6 bases). Trimming cost V 0 bases and J 9 bases, with 12 bases left between them. Germline-derived CDR1 and CDR2 are GTSNPN and SVGIG (reference sequence). The CDR3 length is 13 residues. CDR3: CAWSVRGGPPQHF. The CDR3 region has the DNA TGTGCCTGGAGTGTCAGGGGCGGTCCGCCCCAGCATTTT.

This clonotype was counted a few times. This sequence joins TRBV7-9 and TRBJ1-1; D ambiguous. V lost 5 bases, J lost 7 bases, and 11 bases lay in between. The CDR3 is 12 residues long. Germline-derived CDR1 and CDR2 are SEHNR and FQNEAQ (reference sequence). In nucleotides, the CDR3 is TGTGCCAGCAGCCTCGGGATAGATGAAGCTTTCTTT. Residues: CASSLGIDEAFF.

The V gene is TRBV5-6, the J gene TRBJ2-1, with TRBD1 matching 9 bases. Trimming removed 3 bases from V and 4 bases from J; junction bases left unmatched: 8. CDR1 is SGHDT and CDR2 is YYEEEE in the germline V gene. This CDR3 comprises 16 residues. CDR3 in DNA: TGTGCCAGCAGCTGGGGGACAGGGTTTGATTACAATGAGCAGTTCTTC. Translating gives CASSWGTGFDYNEQFF.

In this sample, this clonotype turned up many times. The rearrangement uses TRBV7-9 and TRBJ2-7; D is ambiguous. CDR3 length: 14 amino acids. Trimming stripped 6 bases from V and 3 bases from J, with 15 bases between. CDR1 is SEHNR and CDR2 is FQNEAQ in the germline V gene (reference sequence). CDR3 protein: CASRFENYDYEQYF. The CDR3 DNA is TGTGCCAGCAGGTTCGAGAACTATGACTACGAGCAGTACTTC.

The V and J genes are TRBV19 and TRBJ2-5; tentatively, D is TRBD2 (5 bases). Germline V gene data show CDR1 as LNHDA and CDR2 as SQIVND (reference sequence). The CDR3 runs 14 residues. V shed 1 base and J shed 5 bases, with 11 bases lying between them. As DNA, the CDR3 is TGTGCCAGTAGTATAGGACTCGGGGAGGAGACCCAGTACTTC. Protein sequence: CASSIGLGEETQYF.

This clonotype was observed at least ten times. This chain connects TRBV7-9 to TRBJ2-3; no clear D. CDR3 size: 15 residues. V was clipped by 5 bases and J by 2 bases, with 14 bases between them. Germline V gene sequence: CDR1 SEHNR, CDR2 FQNEAQ (reference sequence). The CDR3 DNA reads TGTGCCAGCAGCCCCGGTCCTCCTCCCACAGATACGCAGTATTTT. It codes for CASSPGPPPTDTQYF.

The table lists this clonotype with many counts. The rearrangement uses TRBV27 and TRBJ1-5; D gene unclear. The CDR3 covers 14 residues. V was shortened by 5 bases and J by 3 bases, with 11 bases between the two germline ends. Per the germline V gene, CDR1 is MNHEY and CDR2 is SMNVEV (reference sequence). This chain's CDR3 is CASSLSWSNQPQHF. CDR3 in DNA: TGTGCCAGCAGTCTTTCGTGGTCCAATCAGCCCCAGCATTTT.

In the case of this clonotype: A clone one base away is much larger, so this may be a read error. The CDR3 loop reads CASRRRGAGTDTQYF. CDR3 DNA sequence: TGTGCCAGCAGACGACGGGGGGCTGGCACAGATACGCAGTATTTT. The chain uses TRBV27 and TRBJ2-3, with D possibly TRBD2 on 7 matching bases. Trimming stripped 6 bases from V and 1 base from J, with 14 bases between. The germline CDR1 and CDR2 sequences are MNHEY and SMNVEV (reference sequence). The CDR3 has 15 residues.

In this sample, this clonotype turned up a few times. The J gene is TRBJ2-5, the V gene TRBV27, with TRBD1 matching over 9 bases. The CDR3 totals 16 residues. In germline, CDR1 is MNHEY, CDR2 SMNVEV (reference sequence). V lost 5 bases and J lost 2; bases outside the gene matches: 9. As DNA, the CDR3 is TGTGCCAGCAGTCTTAGCAGACAGGGGGTGCAAGAGACCCAGTACTTC. Translating it yields CASSLSRQGVQETQYF.

This clonotype was counted at least ten times. The chain combines TRBV7-2 with TRBJ2-5, with D perhaps assigned TRBD1 or TRBD2 (5 bases each). The CDR3 has 15 residues. Germline assignment: CDR1 SGHTA and CDR2 FQGNSA. Deletions cut 1 base from V and 4 bases from J, with 13 bases between. Here the CDR3 DNA reads TGTGCCAGCAGCTTAGGAGTCGGGGCCGGAGAGACCCAGTACTTC. Amino acids: CASSLGVGAGETQYF.

V and J are TRBV4-1 and TRBJ1-1; D uncertain. The CDR3 totals 16 residues. Trimming pared 2 bases from V and 0 bases from J, leaving 13 bases between. Looked up from germline, CDR1 is MGHRA and CDR2 is YSYEKL. CDR3 amino acids: CASSQLGGFLNTEAFF. DNA of the CDR3: TGCGCCAGCAGCCAATTGGGTGGCTTTCTGAACACTGAAGCTTTCTTT.

With regard to this clonotype: A much larger clone differs by one base, so this may be a read error. The chain joins TRBV6-5 to TRBJ2-3, with TRBD2 matching over 8 bases. The CDR3 sequence is 16 residues long. Trimming cost V 5 bases and J 1 base; bases outside gene matches: 8. Germline assignment: CDR1 MNHEY and CDR2 SVGAGI. The CDR3 DNA sequence: TGTGCCAGCAGTAACGAGGCGGGGGGATGCACAGATACGCAGTATTTT. Encoded protein: CASSNEAGGCTDTQYF.

The chain carries TRBV5-1 and TRBJ1-1; no definite D call. V lost 2 bases to trimming and J lost 6 bases, with 11 bases between them. Germline V CDR1 and CDR2: SGHRS, YFSETQ. The CDR3 is made up of 13 amino acids. For the CDR3, the DNA is TGCGCCAGCAGCTTCAGCGCGCCGTCTGAAGCTTTCTTT. This sequence encodes CASSFSAPSEAFF. The variable domain in full, with the rest retrieved from reference TRBV5-1 and TRBJ1-1, is KAGVTQTPRYLIKTRGQQVTLSCSPISGHRSVSWYQQTPGQGLQFLFEYFSETQRNKGNFPGRFSGRQFSNSRSEMNVSTLELGDSALYLCASSFSAPSEAFFGQGTRLTVV.

This clonotype has at least ten counts. This rearrangement joins TRBV4-3 to TRBJ1-1; perhaps TRBD1 as D (5 bases). The V end lost 1 base, the J end lost 5 bases, and 11 bases lay between the germline ends. CDR1 and CDR2 (germline): LGHNA, YSLEER. The CDR3 has 14 amino acids. As DNA, the CDR3 is TGCGCCAGCAGCCAAGCGGTAGGGGTTACTGAAGCTTTCTTT. It translates to CASSQAVGVTEAFF.

The sample holds a few counts of this clonotype. This chain connects TRBV20-1 to TRBJ2-7; TRBD1 matches 12 bases. This CDR3 comprises 14 residues. CDR1 is DFQATT, CDR2 SNEGSKA, per germline (reference sequence). Trimming at V came to 3 bases and at J to 5 bases, leaving 5 bases not matched to a gene. The CDR3, as DNA: TGCAGTGCTAGGGCCGGGACAGGGGGCCACGAGCAGTACTTC. It is translated as CSARAGTGGHEQYF.

This chain uses TRBV19 with TRBJ2-3; D perhaps matches TRBD2 (6 bases). The CDR3 spans 12 residues. Germline CDR1 reads LNHDA; CDR2 reads SQIVND (reference sequence). Trimming took off 10 bases at V and 3 bases at J, with 11 bases between the two ends. CDR3 coding DNA: TGTGCCACAGGGCGGGATACAGATACGCAGTATTTT. Translating gives CATGRDTDTQYF.

With regard to this clonotype: A much larger clone differs from this one at a single base, so this may be a read error. This chain uses TRBV4-1 with TRBJ1-1; D gene unclear. Germline CDR1 reads MGHRA; CDR2 reads YSYEKL. This CDR3 has 15 amino acids. In nucleotides, the CDR3 is TGCGCCAACAGCCAAGCGGACCCTCGAGGGACTGAAGCTTTCTTT. Translated: CANSQADPRGTEAFF.

For this clonotype: This could be a read error, since a much larger clone is one nucleotide away. This chain connects TRBV27 to TRBJ1-1; tentatively, D is TRBD1 (5 bases). The ends were cut back, 3 bases at V and 7 bases at J, with 12 bases in the middle. Per germline, CDR1 MNHEY and CDR2 SMNVEV (reference sequence). This CDR3 is 13 amino acids long. In DNA, the CDR3 is TGTGCCAGCAGTTTCAGGGTGCGCGGTGAAGCTTTCTTT. As protein: CASSFRVRGEAFF.

The rearrangement links TRBV19 to TRBJ1-1; D is ambiguous. This CDR3 comprises 14 residues. V shed 11 bases and J shed 3 bases, with 19 bases lying between them. Looked up from germline, CDR1 is LNHDA and CDR2 is SQIVND (reference sequence). CDR3 in amino acids: CAGGAPGVDTEAFF. The CDR3 nucleotides are TGTGCCGGTGGTGCCCCCGGGGTTGACACTGAAGCTTTCTTT.

The chain joins TRBV28 to TRBJ2-7, with TRBD1 identical over 9 bases. This CDR3 has 16 amino acids. V shed 7 bases, J shed 2 bases, and the junction held 12 bases outside the gene matches. Germline-derived CDR1 and CDR2 are MDHEN and SYDVKM. CDR3 sequence: CASTPTTGGAAYEQYF. CDR3 DNA: TGTGCCAGCACCCCTACAACAGGGGGCGCCGCCTACGAGCAGTACTTC.